This section outlines one T cell receptor (beta chain) sequence together with its context. The data belong to a study of blood T cell repertoires in COVID-19. The protocol was immunoSEQ multiplex PCR, while the TCRdb copy is restricted to in-frame clones and leaves out a portion. Of 150,000 or so clones listed, less than 90% are singletons. V was pared by 3 bases and J by 3 bases, with 1 base of the junction left unmatched. Germline CDR1 SGHTA, CDR2 FQGNSA. The CDR3 runs 13 residues. Participants had their cohort set by participant-reported clinical history. Someone with COVID-19 had been met by exposed participants within 2 weeks before study entry.

Sequenced input: PBMCs or T cells enriched from blood (not recorded which). This chain connects TRBV7-2 to TRBJ2-7; 8 bases agree with TRBD1. This TCR was recovered from a woman aged 50 to 65 who had been exposed to COVID-19. CDR3 DNA sequence: TGTGCCAGCAGCTTCGACAGGGGCTACGAGCAGTACTTC. This sequence encodes CASSFDRGYEQYF.